This T cell receptor beta chain was retrieved from a study of cytomegalovirus exposure and HLA in healthy donors. With 60 Vbeta and 13 Jbeta primers, the PCR was carried out. Clones were sequenced by immunoSEQ multiplex PCR, and TCRdb holds only the in-frame ones, with some missing. This table has around 130,000 clones, roughly 77% appearing once. For this clone: Its antigen is not identified.

V was clipped by 6 bases and J by 7 bases; unmatched bases: 13. The CDR3 runs to 15 residues. Germline CDR1 reads MNHEY; CDR2 reads SMNVEV (reference sequence). Regarding the study as a whole: In a later analysis, about 17,000 TCR beta sequences were associated with HLA alleles at 0.05 false discovery rate.

Sequencing was done on a sample of PBMCs. The V gene is TRBV27, the J gene TRBJ1-2, with 8 bases that match TRBD1. The sequence was collected from a woman in her forties in good health and CMV-seropositive. The CDR3 is CASSPRQGLVGGYTF. CDR3 coding DNA: TGTGCCAGCAGCCCCCGACAGGGGTTGGTTGGTGGCTACACCTTC.